These T cell receptor beta chains were read from a single sample in a study of T cells after yellow fever vaccination. From the 5' RACE reads, TCRdb called clonotypes with MiXCR, one entry per CDR3 protein. The table lists 510,000 or so distinct CDR3 sequences, roughly a fifth of them singletons, with roughly an eighth in the top ten. This specimen consisted of PBMCs, obtained 15 days after the yellow fever booster vaccination. All receptors derive from a man aged 25-45 years who received the YFV17D yellow fever vaccine. Both conserved end residues are part of each CDR3. A D gene is named only where the DNA matches it firmly. For some rows the clone size is stated as once, few or many, or as a class when expanded; others skip it.

V gene,clone size,J gene,D gene,CDR3 protein,CDR3 DNA
TRBV9,.,TRBJ2-7,TRBD1,CASSASSGTGSSYEQYF,TGTGCCAGCAGCGCTTCGTCCGGGACAGGGAGCTCCTACGAGCAGTACTTC
TRBV11-2,.,TRBJ2-5,.,CASSLGAGRQETQYF,TGTGCCAGCAGCTTAGGGGCTGGGAGACAAGAGACCCAGTACTTC
TRBV7-6,few,TRBJ2-7,.,CASSLNPQGPYEQYF,TGTGCCAGCAGTTTGAACCCGCAGGGGCCCTACGAGCAGTACTTC
TRBV6-4,few,TRBJ2-1,TRBD2,CASRKSGIFYNEQFF,TGTGCCAGTAGAAAGAGCGGGATTTTTTACAATGAGCAGTTCTTC
TRBV9,.,TRBJ2-1,TRBD2,CASSVEGSGAGQFF,TGTGCCAGCAGCGTAGAGGGTAGCGGGGCTGGGCAGTTCTTC
TRBV7-2,.,TRBJ2-3,.,CASSPGTPRTDTQYF,TGTGCCAGCAGCCCAGGGACCCCTCGCACAGATACGCAGTATTTT
TRBV18,few,TRBJ2-1,.,CASSPVGQFYNEQFF,TGTGCCAGCTCACCAGTGGGACAATTCTACAATGAGCAGTTCTTC
TRBV4-3,.,TRBJ2-2,TRBD2,CASSQAAIVAGNTGELFF,TGCGCCAGCAGCCAAGCGGCTATAGTAGCGGGGAACACCGGGGAGCTGTTTTTT
TRBV29-1,many,TRBJ2-7,.,CSVGASGNEQYF,TGCAGCGTGGGAGCCTCCGGCAACGAGCAGTACTTC
TRBV21-1,.,TRBJ2-1,.,CASSKVVLVKYGGRGNEQFF,TGTGCCAGCAGCAAAGTCGTCCTAGTGAAGTATGGCGGGAGAGGCAATGAGCAGTTCTTC
TRBV18,.,TRBJ1-1,.,CASSPDQSMNTEAFF,TGTGCCAGCTCACCTGATCAGTCCATGAACACTGAAGCTTTCTTT
TRBV5-1,.,TRBJ2-1,TRBD2,CASSLAAGGPHEQFF,TGCGCCAGCAGCTTGGCGGCGGGAGGGCCCCATGAGCAGTTCTTC
TRBV4-3,few,TRBJ2-3,.,CASSQDEIGPDTQYF,TGCGCCAGCAGCCAAGATGAGATCGGCCCCGATACGCAGTATTTT
TRBV7-2,once,TRBJ2-7,.,CASSRDSAWGEQYF,TGTGCCAGCAGCCGGGACTCCGCTTGGGGGGAGCAGTACTTC
TRBV25-1,.,TRBJ1-5,.,CASSDNLGSNQPQHF,TGTGCCAGCAGTGACAATCTCGGGAGCAATCAGCCCCAGCATTTT
TRBV6-2/TRBV6-3,many,TRBJ2-1,TRBD2,CASSYSSPSGVYNEQFF,TGTGCCAGCAGTTACTCGAGCCCTAGCGGGGTATACAATGAGCAGTTCTTC
TRBV27,few,TRBJ2-1,TRBD2,CASSFGDGARTREGEQFF,TGTGCCAGCAGTTTCGGGGACGGGGCTAGGACCAGGGAGGGTGAGCAGTTCTTC
TRBV24-1,few,TRBJ2-3,.,CATSDHLGELTDTQYF,TGTGCCACCAGTGATCACTTGGGAGAGCTCACAGATACGCAGTATTTT
TRBV20-1,few,TRBJ2-3,TRBD2,CSGGTSAFDTDTQYF,TGCAGTGGAGGGACTAGCGCTTTTGACACAGATACGCAGTATTTT
TRBV7-2,few,TRBJ1-5,.,CASSLEGRGWNQPQHF,TGTGCCAGCAGCTTAGAGGGGAGGGGCTGGAATCAGCCCCAGCATTTT
TRBV20-1,.,TRBJ2-7,.,CSAGTHEQYF,TGCAGTGCCGGGACCCACGAGCAGTACTTC
TRBV20-1,few,TRBJ2-7,.,CSAPWRRGAGDEQYF,TGCAGTGCCCCTTGGCGTAGGGGAGCCGGGGACGAGCAGTACTTC
TRBV20-1,few,TRBJ2-3,.,CSARDGEDTQYF,TGCAGTGCTAGAGATGGGGAAGATACGCAGTATTTT
TRBV20-1,few,TRBJ2-7,.,CSARDENYEQYF,TGCAGTGCTAGAGATGAGAACTACGAGCAGTACTTC
TRBV5-4,few,TRBJ2-5,TRBD1,CASSNGTAQETQYF,TGTGCCAGCAGCAACGGGACAGCCCAAGAGACCCAGTACTTC
TRBV5-5,few,TRBJ2-5,.,CASSLHPGDGETQYF,TGTGCCAGCAGCCTTCATCCAGGGGACGGGGAGACCCAGTACTTC
TRBV5-1,.,TRBJ2-3,.,CASSLASESTDTQYF,TGCGCCAGCAGCTTGGCCTCAGAGAGCACAGATACGCAGTATTTT
TRBV28,.,TRBJ2-4,TRBD1,CASSLGDRAKNIQYF,TGTGCCAGCAGTTTAGGGGACAGAGCCAAAAACATTCAGTACTTC
TRBV7-2,.,TRBJ2-2,TRBD2,CASSLLAGGPSTGELFF,TGTGCCAGCAGCTTACTAGCGGGAGGGCCAAGCACCGGGGAGCTGTTTTTT
TRBV20-1,few,TRBJ2-1,.,CSALRGQGPRNEQFF,TGCAGTGCCCTCCGGGGGCAGGGCCCCCGTAATGAGCAGTTCTTC
TRBV14,.,TRBJ1-1,.,CASSQQGAEAFF,TGTGCCAGCAGCCAACAAGGGGCTGAAGCTTTCTTT
TRBV9,few,TRBJ2-5,.,CASSRDPLPGGETQYF,TGTGCCAGCAGCAGAGACCCCCTCCCGGGCGGGGAGACCCAGTACTTC
TRBV5-1,.,TRBJ2-1,.,CASSLAAGQVYNNEQFF,TGCGCCAGCAGCTTGGCAGCGGGACAGGTATACAACAATGAGCAGTTCTTC
TRBV4-3,.,TRBJ2-2,.,CASSRGYTGELFF,TGTGCCAGCAGCCGGGGGTACACCGGGGAGCTGTTTTTT
TRBV7-2,.,TRBJ2-7,TRBD2,CASSLKGTSFPEQYF,TGTGCCAGCAGCTTAAAGGGGACTAGTTTCCCCGAGCAGTACTTC
TRBV11-2,.,TRBJ1-5,.,CASSLEVTASGNQPQHF,TGTGCCAGCAGCTTAGAAGTGACCGCTTCTGGCAATCAGCCCCAGCATTTT
TRBV10-3,few,TRBJ2-7,.,CAISERPDVYEQYF,TGTGCCATCAGTGAGCGACCAGACGTCTACGAGCAGTACTTC